The 7 T cell receptor beta chains listed next were all sequenced from one sample in a study of T-cell memory formation after mild COVID-19. In TCRdb, the 5' RACE reads were re-called with MiXCR into one record per CDR3 protein. The table has under 250,000 distinct CDR3 sequences, roughly a tenth seen once; the top ten hold 2.5% to 3.5%. The sample consisted of PBMCs or a T cell subset sorted from them (not recorded which). These receptor sequences come from a man between 18 and 29 years old who had mild COVID-19 (a few samples of this study predate the infection). Cell type and time point are not known.

This clonotype showed up just a few times. The CDR3 DNA sequence: TGTGCCAGCAGCTTAGATGCTAGCGGGGGAGAGACCCAGTACTTC. As protein: CASSLDASGGETQYF. The chain recombines TRBV7-2 with TRBJ2-5; 10 positions agree with TRBD2. Germline trimming cut 1 base from V and 4 bases from J; bases unmatched to any gene: 3. CDR1 and CDR2 (germline): SGHTA, FQGNSA. The CDR3 is 15 amino acids.

The CDR3 DNA reads TGCGCCAGCAGCTTGGGGGACAGGGGTCAATCTGGCTACACCTTC. The encoded protein is CASSLGDRGQSGYTF. The chain employs TRBV5-1 and TRBJ1-2; the match to TRBD1 covers 10 bases. V gave up 0 bases and J gave up 7 bases; unmatched junction bases: 6. Germline-derived CDR1 and CDR2 are SGHRS and YFSETQ. The CDR3 has 15 residues.

This clonotype was detected ten times or more. V and J are TRBV5-1 and TRBJ2-3; the match to TRBD2 covers 11 bases. V lost 4 bases to trimming and J lost 4 bases; unmatched junction nucleotides: 8. The CDR3 spans 16 residues. Germline values: CDR1 SGHRS, CDR2 YFSETQ. The CDR3 loop reads CASSASLAGGADTQYF. In DNA form, the CDR3 reads TGCGCCAGCAGCGCCTCGCTAGCGGGGGGCGCAGATACGCAGTATTTT.

This clonotype is deemed medium-sized. V usage is TRBV7-8 and J usage is TRBJ1-2; perhaps TRBD1 as D (5 bases). CDR3 size: 16 residues. The germline V gene encodes CDR1 SGHVS and CDR2 FQNEAQ. The germline V and J ends were trimmed by 5 bases and 0 bases, with 16 bases remaining between them. The CDR3 here is CASSLGQAWANYGYTF. CDR3 coding DNA: TGTGCCAGCAGCCTCGGACAAGCCTGGGCTAACTATGGCTACACCTTC.

Ten or more counts support this clonotype. The chain couples TRBV5-6 to TRBJ2-5; 7 positions agree with TRBD1. The germline V gene has CDR1 SGHDT and CDR2 YYEEEE. V was clipped by 4 bases and J by 5 bases; unmatched bases: 8. The CDR3 totals 14 residues. The CDR3 here is CASSTTGLGETQYF. DNA for the CDR3: TGTGCCAGCAGCACGACAGGGCTGGGGGAGACCCAGTACTTC.

This clonotype was seen more than once but under ten times. The V gene is TRBV20-1, the J gene TRBJ2-3, with a possible D match to TRBD2 (6 bases). The V end was cut by 8 bases, the J end by 4 bases, with 16 bases between. The CDR3 extends over 13 amino acids. CDR1 is DFQATT and CDR2 is SNEGSKA in the germline V gene (reference sequence). The CDR3 reads CSLDYQGADTQYF. Written as DNA, the CDR3 is TGCAGTTTGGACTACCAAGGAGCAGATACGCAGTATTTT.

This clonotype showed up just a few times. The rearrangement uses TRBV6-2 or TRBV6-3 and TRBJ2-1; TRBD1 matches 7 bases. The CDR3 is made up of 14 amino acids. Per the germline V gene, CDR1 is MNHEY and CDR2 is SVGEGT. Trimming cost V 10 bases and J 2 bases; bases outside gene matches: 8. The CDR3, as DNA: TGTGCCACCAATACCCAGGGGGCCTACAATGAGCAGTTCTTC. This translates into CATNTQGAYNEQFF.